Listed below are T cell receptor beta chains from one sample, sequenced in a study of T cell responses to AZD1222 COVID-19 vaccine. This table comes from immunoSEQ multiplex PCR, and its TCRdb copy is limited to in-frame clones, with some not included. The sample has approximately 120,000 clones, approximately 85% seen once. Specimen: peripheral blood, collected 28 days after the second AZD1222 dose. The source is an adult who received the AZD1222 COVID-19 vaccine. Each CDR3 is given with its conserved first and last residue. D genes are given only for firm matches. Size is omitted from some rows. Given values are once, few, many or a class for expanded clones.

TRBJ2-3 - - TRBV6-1 TGTGCCAGCAGTGAATACGGGGGGCGCTCAGATACGCAGTATTTT CASSEYGGRSDTQYF
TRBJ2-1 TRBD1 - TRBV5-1 TGCGCCAGCAGCCTACAGGGGGATGATGAGCAGTTCTTC CASSLQGDDEQFF
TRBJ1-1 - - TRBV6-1 TGTGCCAGCAGTGAAAGGATGGAGGGATGGGGCCAGGGGATAAACACTGAAGCTTTCTTT CASSERMEGWGQGINTEAFF
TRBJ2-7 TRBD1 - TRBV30 TGTGCCTGGAGTAAAAGGACAGGGGTCTACGAGCAGTACTTC CAWSKRTGVYEQYF
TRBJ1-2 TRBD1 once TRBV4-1 TGCGCCAGCAGCCAAGCCCGGACAGGCGTAGGGTATGGCTACACCTTC CASSQARTGVGYGYTF
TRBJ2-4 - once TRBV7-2 TGTGCCAGCAGCCAAAGGGGGGCCAAAAACATTCAGTACTTC CASSQRGAKNIQYF
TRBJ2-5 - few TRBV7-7 TGTGCCAGCAGCCCCGGGTTTGGGGGACCGGCGACCCAGTACTTC CASSPGFGGPATQYF
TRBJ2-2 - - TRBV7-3 TGTGCCAGCAGCCCAGGGAACACCGGGGAGCTGTTTTTT CASSPGNTGELFF
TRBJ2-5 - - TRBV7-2 TGTGCCAGCAGCTTAGGTGGCTCTGCGGCGGGGACCCAGTACTTC CASSLGGSAAGTQYF
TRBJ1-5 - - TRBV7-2 TGTGCCAGCAGCTTAGTCCGGGACCCGGGCCAGCCCCAGCATTTT CASSLVRDPGQPQHF
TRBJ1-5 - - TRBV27 TGTGCCAGCAGTTTAGTCCCTCCTTTCGGTCAGCCCCAGCATTTT CASSLVPPFGQPQHF
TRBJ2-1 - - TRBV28 TGTGCCAGCATCCACGCGGCGGCCTCCTACAATGAGCAGTTCTTC CASIHAAASYNEQFF
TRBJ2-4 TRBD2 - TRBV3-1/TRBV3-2 TGTGCCAGCAGCCTCGGACTAGCAGATCCCAAAAACATTCAGTACTTC CASSLGLADPKNIQYF
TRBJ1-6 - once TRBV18 TGTGCCAGCTCACCACAGGTTGGGCCGGGAGGGGATGGCTCACCCCTCCACTTT CASSPQVGPGGDGSPLHF
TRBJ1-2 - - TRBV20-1 TGCAGTGCTAGTTCTCCAGACTCTAACTATGGCTACACCTTC CSASSPDSNYGYTF
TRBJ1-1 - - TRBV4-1 TGCGCCAGCAGTTTTACAGGGACCACTGAAGCTTTCTTT CASSFTGTTEAFF
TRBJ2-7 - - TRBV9 TGTGCCAGCAGCGTAGCTCCAGGGGGGGGCTACGAGCAGTACTTC CASSVAPGGGYEQYF
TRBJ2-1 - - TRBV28 TGTGCCAGCAGAAGCCCGAGCTCCTACAATGAGCAGTTCTTC CASRSPSSYNEQFF
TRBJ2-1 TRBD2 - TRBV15 TGTGCCACCAGCCCCCCCAGCGGGGCATACAATGAGCAGTTCTTC CATSPPSGAYNEQFF
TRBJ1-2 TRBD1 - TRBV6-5 TGTGCCAGCAGTTCCGGACAGGTTAACTATGGCTACACCTTC CASSSGQVNYGYTF
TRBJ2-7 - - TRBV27 TGTGCCAGCAGTTTTGGGCAGGGGTACGAGCAGTACTTC CASSFGQGYEQYF
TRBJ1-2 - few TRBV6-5 TGTGCCAGCAGTCCGTCCGGGTGGTATGGCTACACCTTC CASSPSGWYGYTF
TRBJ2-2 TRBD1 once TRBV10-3 TGTGCCATCGGTGGGGGTCAACAGGGGTGGACCGGGGAGCTGTTTTTT CAIGGGQQGWTGELFF
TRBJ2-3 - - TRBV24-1 TGTGCCACCAGTGAAACGGCGAGGGTTGCAGATACGCAGTATTTT CATSETARVADTQYF
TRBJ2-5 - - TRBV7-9 TGTGCCAGCAGCTTAGATGAGGGGCGACTTATCCAAGAGACCCAGTACTTC CASSLDEGRLIQETQYF
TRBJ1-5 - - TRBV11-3 TGTGCCAGCAGCTTATGGTCAGGGTGGGATCAGCCCCAGCATTTT CASSLWSGWDQPQHF
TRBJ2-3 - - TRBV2 TGTGCCAGCAGTGATATAGGTGGTCCAGATACGCAGTATTTT CASSDIGGPDTQYF
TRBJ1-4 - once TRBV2 TGTGCCAGCAGTGGGGGGAATCTGTTTTTT CASSGGNLFF
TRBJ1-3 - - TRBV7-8 TGTGCCAGCAGCCCATTGAGGGCATCAGGAAACACCATATATTTT CASSPLRASGNTIYF
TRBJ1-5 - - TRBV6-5 TGTGCCAGCAGCCCGGGCCGATCGAGCCCCCAGCATTTT CASSPGRSSPQHF
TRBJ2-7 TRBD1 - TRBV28 TGTGCCAGCAGTTCCCCGGTGGGACAGTCCTACGAGCAGTACTTC CASSSPVGQSYEQYF
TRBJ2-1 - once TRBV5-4 TGTGCCAGCAGCTTTGGTTACAATGAGCAGTTCTTC CASSFGYNEQFF
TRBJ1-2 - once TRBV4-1 TGCGCCAGCAGCTATACACGTGACAGTCGGTCCTATGGCTACACCTTC CASSYTRDSRSYGYTF
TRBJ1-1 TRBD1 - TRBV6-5 TGTGCCAGCAGTTGGGGACAGGGGGCTGAAGCTTTCTTT CASSWGQGAEAFF
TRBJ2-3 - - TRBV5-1 TGCGCCAGCAGCTTGCAAGGCCAGATCACAGATACGCAGTATTTT CASSLQGQITDTQYF
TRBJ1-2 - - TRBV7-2 TGTGCCAGCAGCTTAGCGGACCGGGCGGGAGGCTACACCTTC CASSLADRAGGYTF
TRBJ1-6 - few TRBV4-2 TGTGCCAGCAGCCAGTGGGGCACCGGGCATTCACCCCTCCACTTT CASSQWGTGHSPLHF
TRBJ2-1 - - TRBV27 TGTGCCAGCAGAGACTCCGGCGACAATGAGCAGTTCTTC CASRDSGDNEQFF
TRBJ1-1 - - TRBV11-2 TGTGCCAGCAGCTTATTGGGCAAGAACACTGAAGCTTTCTTT CASSLLGKNTEAFF
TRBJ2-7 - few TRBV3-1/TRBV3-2 TGTGCCAGCAGCCAAGATACCCCCTGGGGTTTAGGATACGAGCAGTACTTC CASSQDTPWGLGYEQYF
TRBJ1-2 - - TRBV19 TGTGCCAGTAGCTCCCGAAGGGGTGCTGGCTACACCTTC CASSSRRGAGYTF
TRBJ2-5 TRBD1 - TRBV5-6 TGTGCCAGCAGCTCATTTGCACTACAGGGGCAAGAGACCCAGTACTTC CASSSFALQGQETQYF
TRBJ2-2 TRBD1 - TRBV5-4 TGTGCCAGCAGCTCCCAGACAGGGGCTACGAACACCGGGGAGCTGTTTTTT CASSSQTGATNTGELFF
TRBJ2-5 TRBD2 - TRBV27 TGTGCCAGCAGGGGGGGGGTGGTAGCAGAGACCCAGTACTTC CASRGGVVAETQYF
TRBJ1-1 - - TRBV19 TGTGCCAGTAGTATTGGAATGAACACTGAAGCTTTCTTT CASSIGMNTEAFF
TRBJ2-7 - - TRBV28 TGTGCCAGCCGGCAGGGGCGAACCTACGAGCAGTACTTC CASRQGRTYEQYF
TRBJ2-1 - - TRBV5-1 TGCGCCAGCACCCCTCCCACCTCCTACAATGAGCAGTTCTTC CASTPPTSYNEQFF
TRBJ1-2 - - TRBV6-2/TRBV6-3 TGTGCCAGCAGTCGACATTATGGCTACACCTTC CASSRHYGYTF
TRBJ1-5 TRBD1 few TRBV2 TGTGCCAGCAGGGGGGGACAGGGGGCAAGTCAGCCCCAGCATTTT CASRGGQGASQPQHF
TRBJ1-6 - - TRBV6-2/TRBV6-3 TGTGCCAGCACCCCCTCGACCGGGATCCCAAGAGGTTCACCCCTCCACTTT CASTPSTGIPRGSPLHF
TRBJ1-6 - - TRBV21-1 TGTGCCAGCAGCAAAGTTGGGGTTGAGACAGGGGGCGACTCACCCCTCCACTTT CASSKVGVETGGDSPLHF
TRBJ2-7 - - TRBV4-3 TGCGCCAGCAGCCAAGAGGATATGGGACAAGCCTACGAGCAGTACTTC CASSQEDMGQAYEQYF
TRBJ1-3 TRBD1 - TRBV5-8 TGTGCCAGCAGCCCAGACAGGGTTGTAGACACCATATATTTT CASSPDRVVDTIYF
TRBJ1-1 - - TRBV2 TGTGCCAGCAGAGAAGACAACACTGAAGCTTTCTTT CASREDNTEAFF
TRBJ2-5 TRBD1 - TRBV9 TGTGCCAGCAGCGAGACAGGGGAGTACGAGACCCAGTACTTC CASSETGEYETQYF
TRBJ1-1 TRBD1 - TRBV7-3 TGTGCCAGCAGCGCTACGACAGGGATCACTGAAGCTTTCTTT CASSATTGITEAFF
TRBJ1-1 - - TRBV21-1 TGTGCCAGCAGCAATCAGGGGGCGCCTATGGTGGAAGCTTTCTTT CASSNQGAPMVEAFF
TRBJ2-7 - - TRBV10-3 TGTGCCATCAGTGAGGCGGCGGGGTACGAGCAGTACTTC CAISEAAGYEQYF
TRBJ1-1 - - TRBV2 TGTGCCACCAAGGGGACGGTCATCACTGAAGCTTTCTTT CATKGTVITEAFF
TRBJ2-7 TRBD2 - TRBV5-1 TGCGCCAGCAGCCCGGGACTAGCGGGGGGGTACTACGAGCAGTACTTC CASSPGLAGGYYEQYF